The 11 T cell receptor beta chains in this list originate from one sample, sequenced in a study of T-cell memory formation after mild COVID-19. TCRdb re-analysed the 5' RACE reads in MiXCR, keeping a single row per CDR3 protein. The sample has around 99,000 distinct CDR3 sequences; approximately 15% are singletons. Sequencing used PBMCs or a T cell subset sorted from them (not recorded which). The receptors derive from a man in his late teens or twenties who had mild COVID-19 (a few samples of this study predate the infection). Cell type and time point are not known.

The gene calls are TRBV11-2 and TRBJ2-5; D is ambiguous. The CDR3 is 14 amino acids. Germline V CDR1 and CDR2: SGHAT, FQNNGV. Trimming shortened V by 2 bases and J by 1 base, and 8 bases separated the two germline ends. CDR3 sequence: CASSLWPAQETQYF. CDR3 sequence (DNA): TGTGCCAGCAGCTTATGGCCAGCCCAAGAGACCCAGTACTTC.

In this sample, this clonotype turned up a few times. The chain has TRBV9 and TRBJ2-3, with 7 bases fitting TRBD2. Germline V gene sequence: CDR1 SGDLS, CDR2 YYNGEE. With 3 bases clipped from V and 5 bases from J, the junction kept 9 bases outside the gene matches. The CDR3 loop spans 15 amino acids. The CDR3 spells CASSGGGVAEDTQYF. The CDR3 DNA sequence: TGTGCCAGCAGCGGGGGGGGAGTGGCCGAAGATACGCAGTATTTT. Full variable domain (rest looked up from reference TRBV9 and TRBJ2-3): DSGVTQTPKHLITATGQRVTLRCSPRSGDLSVYWYQQSLDQGLQFLIQYYNGEERAKGNILERFSAQQFPDLHSELNLSSLELGDSALYFCASSGGGVAEDTQYFGPGTRLTVL.

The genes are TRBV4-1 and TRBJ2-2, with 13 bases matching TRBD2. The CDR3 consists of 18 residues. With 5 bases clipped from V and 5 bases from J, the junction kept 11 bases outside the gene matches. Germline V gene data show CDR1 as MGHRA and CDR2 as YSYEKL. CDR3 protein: CASSDTSGGADRTGELFF. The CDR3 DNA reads TGCGCCAGCAGCGACACTAGCGGGGGGGCGGATCGGACCGGGGAGCTGTTTTTT.

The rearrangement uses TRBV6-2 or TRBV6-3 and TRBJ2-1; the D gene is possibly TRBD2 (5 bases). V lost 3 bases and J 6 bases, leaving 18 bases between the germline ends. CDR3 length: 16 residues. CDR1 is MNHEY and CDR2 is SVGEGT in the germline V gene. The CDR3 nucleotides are TGTGCCAGCAGTTATAACCGGGAAGCACGGAGCAATGAGCAGTTCTTC. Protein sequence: CASSYNREARSNEQFF.

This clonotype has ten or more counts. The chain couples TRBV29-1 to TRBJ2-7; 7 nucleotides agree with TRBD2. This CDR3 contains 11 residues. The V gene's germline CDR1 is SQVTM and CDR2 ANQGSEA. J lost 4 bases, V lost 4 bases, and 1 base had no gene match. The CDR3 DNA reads TGCAGCGTTGCCGGGGGGTACGAGCAGTACTTC. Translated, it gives CSVAGGYEQYF.

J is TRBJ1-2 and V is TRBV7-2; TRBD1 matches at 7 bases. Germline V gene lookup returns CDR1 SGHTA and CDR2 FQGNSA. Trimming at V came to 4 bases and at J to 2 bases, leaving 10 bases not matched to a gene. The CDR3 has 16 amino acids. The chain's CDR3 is CASSSLPRDRNYGYTF. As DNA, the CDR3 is TGTGCCAGCAGCTCACTCCCTCGGGACAGAAACTATGGCTACACCTTC. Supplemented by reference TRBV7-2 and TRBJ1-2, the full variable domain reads GAGVSQSPSNKVTEKGKDVELRCDPISGHTALYWYRQSLGQGLEFLIYFQGNSAPDKSGLPSDRFSAERTGGSVSTLTIQRTQQEDSAVYLCASSSLPRDRNYGYTFGSGTRLTVV.

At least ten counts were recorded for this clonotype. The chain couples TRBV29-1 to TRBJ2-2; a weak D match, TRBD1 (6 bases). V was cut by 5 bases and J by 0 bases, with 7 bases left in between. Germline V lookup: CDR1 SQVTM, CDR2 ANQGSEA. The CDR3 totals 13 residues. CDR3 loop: CSVRTANTGELFF. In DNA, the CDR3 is TGCAGCGTTAGGACAGCGAACACCGGGGAGCTGTTTTTT.

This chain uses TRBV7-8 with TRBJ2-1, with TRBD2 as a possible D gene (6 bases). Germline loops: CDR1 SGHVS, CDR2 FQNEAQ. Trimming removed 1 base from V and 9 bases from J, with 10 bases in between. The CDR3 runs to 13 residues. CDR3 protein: CASSLGLGGEQFF. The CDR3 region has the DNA TGTGCCAGCAGCTTAGGACTAGGAGGTGAGCAGTTCTTC.

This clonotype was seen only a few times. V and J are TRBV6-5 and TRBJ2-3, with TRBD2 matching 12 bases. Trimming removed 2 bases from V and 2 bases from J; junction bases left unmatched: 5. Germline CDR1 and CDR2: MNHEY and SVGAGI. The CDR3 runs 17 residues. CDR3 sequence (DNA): TGTGCCAGCAGTTACCGAGGACTAGCGGGGATCACAGATACGCAGTATTTT. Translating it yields CASSYRGLAGITDTQYF.

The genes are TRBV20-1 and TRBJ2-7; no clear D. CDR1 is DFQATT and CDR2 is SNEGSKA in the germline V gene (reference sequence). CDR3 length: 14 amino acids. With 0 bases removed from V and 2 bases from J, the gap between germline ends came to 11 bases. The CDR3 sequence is CSARDPSATYEQYF. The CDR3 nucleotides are TGCAGTGCTAGAGATCCGAGCGCGACCTACGAGCAGTACTTC.

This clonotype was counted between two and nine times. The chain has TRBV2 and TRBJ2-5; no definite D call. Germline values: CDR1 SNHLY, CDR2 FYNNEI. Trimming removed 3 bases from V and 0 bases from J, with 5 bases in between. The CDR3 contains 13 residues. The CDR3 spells CASSDHYQETQYF. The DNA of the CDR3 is TGTGCCAGCAGTGATCACTACCAAGAGACCCAGTACTTC.